This T cell receptor (beta chain) is drawn from a study of blood T cell repertoires in COVID-19. Across the study: The analysed material was cDNA or gDNA that came from T cells, B-cell-depleted T cells, or PBMCs.

Clones were read by immunoSEQ multiplex PCR, and TCRdb kept only the in-frame ones, dropping some. The data show roughly 230,000 clones, 84% seen once. The cohort comprised adults aged about 18 to 90 years residing in approximately 25 US areas. Participants had their cohort set by participant-reported clinical history. Per germline, CDR1 LGHNA and CDR2 YNFKEQ. The J segment lost 12 bases and the V segment lost 3 bases, leaving 9 bases of the junction unmatched. The CDR3 totals 14 residues. The sequenced sample was PBMCs or T cells enriched from blood (not recorded which). The chain has TRBV4-2 and TRBJ2-1; 9 bases are a match to TRBD1. The receptor was derived from a man over 45 who had recovered from COVID-19. The CDR3 sequence is CASSQTGTGYGQFF. The CDR3 DNA reads TGTGCCAGCAGCCAGACCGGGACAGGGTATGGGCAGTTCTTC.